Each of the 5 T cell receptor beta chains below was sequenced from the same sample in a study of T cell responses to AZD1222 COVID-19 vaccine. The assay was immunoSEQ multiplex PCR, and TCRdb's table has in-frame clones only and misses some. This table has about 150,000 clones, over 85% appearing once. The sequencing here drew on peripheral blood, taken on day 0 of AZD1222 vaccination. These receptors came from an adult in good health.

This chain links TRBV19 with TRBJ1-2; D is perhaps TRBD1 (6 bases). The CDR3 totals 12 residues. The V end was cut by 10 bases, the J end by 6 bases, with 15 bases between. CDR1 and CDR2 (germline): LNHDA, SQIVND (reference sequence). The CDR3 sequence: CAIDGKGDGYTF. As DNA, the CDR3 is TGTGCCATCGACGGGAAGGGGGATGGCTACACCTTC. Based on the CDR3 plus reference TRBV19 and TRBJ1-2, the full variable domain is DGGITQSPKYLFRKEGQNVTLSCEQNLNHDAMYWYRQDPGQGLRLIYYSQIVNDFQKGDIAEGYSVSREKKESFPLTVTSAQKNPTAFYLCAIDGKGDGYTFGSGTRLTVV.

As for this clone: Compared with germline, one end of the junction differs, possibly owing to a read error. V usage is TRBV10-3 and J usage is TRBJ1-2; a possible D gene is TRBD1 (6 bases). Germline-derived CDR1 and CDR2 are ENHRY and SYGVKD. This CDR3 is 15 amino acids long. The chain's CDR3 is CAISESIMPGQGTNF. CDR3 sequence (DNA): TGTGCCATCAGTGAGTCAATCATGCCCGGCCAGGGGACGAACTTC.

The chain recombines TRBV10-2 with TRBJ2-1; D gene unclear. V was clipped by 3 bases and J by 8 bases, with 14 bases between them. Germline CDR1 and CDR2: WSHSY and SAAADI. The CDR3 spans 14 residues. DNA for the CDR3: TGCGCCAGCAGTGAACTCCGTTGGAGCGATGAGCAGTTCTTC. Its protein is CASSELRWSDEQFF.

This clone showed up just once. This chain joins TRBV18 and TRBJ2-7, with TRBD1 matching 9 bases. V lost 5 bases, J lost 2 bases, and 1 base stayed unmatched. The CDR3 is 13 amino acids. CDR1 is KGHSH and CDR2 is LQKENI in the germline V gene. The CDR3 protein is CASSDRGTYEQYF. DNA for the CDR3: TGTGCCAGCTCAGACAGGGGGACCTACGAGCAGTACTTC.

This chain joins TRBV28 and TRBJ1-2; 9 nucleotides match TRBD1. Germline CDR1 reads MDHEN; CDR2 reads SYDVKM. This CDR3 is 17 amino acids long. J gave up 4 bases and V 1 base, and 10 bases lay outside the gene matches. CDR3 in amino acids: CASSLYRSGTGPYGYTF. The CDR3 nucleotides are TGTGCCAGCAGTTTATATCGTAGTGGGACAGGGCCCTATGGCTACACCTTC.